This TCR beta chain is from a study of T cell responses to AZD1222 COVID-19 vaccine. Overall study findings and caveats: Donors skewed white British and female; clonal diversity was possibly underestimated. Of the AZD1222 recipients, only 5 or 6 were seropositive at baseline.

This table comes from immunoSEQ multiplex PCR, and its TCRdb copy is limited to in-frame clones, with some not included. The sample consists of about 180,000 clones, around nine tenths of them appearing once. Note on this clone: Antigen: not known.

The input for sequencing was peripheral blood, taken on day 0 of AZD1222 vaccination. The sequence derives from an adult in good health.

The chain's CDR3 is CASRSVSTDTQYF. The DNA of the CDR3 is TGTGCCAGCCGCAGCGTAAGCACAGATACGCAGTATTTT. The chain is built from TRBV2 and TRBJ2-3; D remains ambiguous. Germline values: CDR1 SNHLY, CDR2 FYNNEI. The CDR3 covers 13 residues. Trimming pared 8 bases from V and 0 bases from J, leaving 9 bases between.